This paragraph covers one TCR beta chain sequence. After removal of 5 bases from V and 2 bases from J, the junction contained 4 bases not matched to a gene. CDR3 length: 14 residues. The V gene's germline CDR1 is MDHEN and CDR2 SYDVKM. Methods used by the authors: The assay estimated nucleated cells by amplifying reference gene primers. This table comes from immunoSEQ multiplex PCR, and its TCRdb copy is limited to in-frame clones, with some not included. Clone size and V and J calls were adopted from that table, with D and trimming inferred from the DNA. This sample has some 380,000 clones, with roughly 90% found just once. The data derive from a study of blood T cell repertoires in COVID-19.

The sequenced sample consisted of peripheral blood. This clonotype originated in a man aged 18 to 29 with active or convalescent COVID-19. The V call is TRBV28, the J call TRBJ1-2; 8 nucleotides match TRBD1. The CDR3 here is CASSPRTGNYGYTF. In DNA, the CDR3 is TGTGCCAGCAGTCCAAGGACAGGGAACTATGGCTACACCTTC.